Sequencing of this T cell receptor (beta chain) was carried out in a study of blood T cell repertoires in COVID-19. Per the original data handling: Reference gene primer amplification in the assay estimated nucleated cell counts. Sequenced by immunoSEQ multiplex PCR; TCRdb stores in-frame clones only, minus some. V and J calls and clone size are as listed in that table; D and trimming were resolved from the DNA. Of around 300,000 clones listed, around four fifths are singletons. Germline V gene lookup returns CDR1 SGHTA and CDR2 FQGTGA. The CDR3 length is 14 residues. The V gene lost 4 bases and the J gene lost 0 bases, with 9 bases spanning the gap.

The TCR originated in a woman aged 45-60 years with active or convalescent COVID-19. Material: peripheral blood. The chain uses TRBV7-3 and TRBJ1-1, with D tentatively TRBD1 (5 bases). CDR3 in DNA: TGTGCCAGCAGCTCCTCGACAGTGAACACTGAAGCTTTCTTT. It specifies CASSSSTVNTEAFF.